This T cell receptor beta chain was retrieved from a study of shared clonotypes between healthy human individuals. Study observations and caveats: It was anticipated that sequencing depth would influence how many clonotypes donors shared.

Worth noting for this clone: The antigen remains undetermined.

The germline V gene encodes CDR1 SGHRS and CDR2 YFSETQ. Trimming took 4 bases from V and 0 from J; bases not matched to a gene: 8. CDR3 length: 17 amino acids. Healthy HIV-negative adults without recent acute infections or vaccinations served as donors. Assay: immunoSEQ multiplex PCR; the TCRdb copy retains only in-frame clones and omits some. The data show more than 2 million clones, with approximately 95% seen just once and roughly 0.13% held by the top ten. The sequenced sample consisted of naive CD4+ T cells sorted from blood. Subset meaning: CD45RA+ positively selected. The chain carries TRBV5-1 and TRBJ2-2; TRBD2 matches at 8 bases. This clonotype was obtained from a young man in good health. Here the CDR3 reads CASSITLAGANTGELFF. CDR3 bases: TGCGCCAGCAGCATTACCCTAGCGGGCGCGAACACCGGGGAGCTGTTTTTT.